This TCR beta chain was retrieved from a study of blood T cell repertoires in COVID-19. In the source study's methods: Quantification of nucleated cells was approximated via reference gene primer amplification. Sequencing was performed with immunoSEQ multiplex PCR; in TCRdb, only in-frame clones are kept and a portion is missing. V, J and clone size are taken as reported in that table, and D and trimming were inferred from the DNA itself. The table has roughly 380,000 clones, approximately 89% seen once; the top ten hold about 1.4%. A Seattle source enrolled patients during active infection and followed them longitudinally. A note on this clone: This sample also contains other DNA sequences that code for the same CDR3.

The V and J ends lost 1 base and 7 bases respectively, with 16 bases between them. CDR3 length: 15 residues. Germline CDR1 is MNHEY and CDR2 is SMNVEV (reference sequence). The chain employs TRBV27 and TRBJ1-1; D perhaps matches TRBD1 (6 bases). The origin of this receptor is a woman between 40 and 50 years old with COVID-19, enrolled during active disease. The sequencing sample was made of peripheral blood. CDR3 in amino acids: CASSLWPGARGEAFF. In DNA, the CDR3 is TGTGCCAGCAGTTTATGGCCAGGGGCCCGGGGTGAAGCTTTCTTT.